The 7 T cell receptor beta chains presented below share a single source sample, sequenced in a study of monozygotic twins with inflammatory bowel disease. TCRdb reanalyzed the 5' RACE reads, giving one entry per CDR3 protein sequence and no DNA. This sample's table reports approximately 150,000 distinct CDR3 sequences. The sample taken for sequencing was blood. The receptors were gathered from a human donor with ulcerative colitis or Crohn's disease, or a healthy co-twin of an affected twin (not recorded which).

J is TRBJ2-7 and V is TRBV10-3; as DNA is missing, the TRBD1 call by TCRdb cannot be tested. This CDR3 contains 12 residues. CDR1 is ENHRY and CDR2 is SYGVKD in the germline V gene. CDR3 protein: CAISDRGYEQYF.

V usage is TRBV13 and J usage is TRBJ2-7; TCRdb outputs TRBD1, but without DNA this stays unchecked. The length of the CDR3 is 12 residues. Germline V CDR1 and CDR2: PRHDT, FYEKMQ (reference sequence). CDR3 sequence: CASSSRDGGQYF. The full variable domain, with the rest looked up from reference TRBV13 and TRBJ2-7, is AAGVIQSPRHLIKEKRETATLKCYPIPRHDTVYWYQQGPGQDPQFLISFYEKMQSDKGSIPDRFSAQQFSDYHSELNMSSLELGDSALYFCASSSRDGGQYFGPGTRLTVT.

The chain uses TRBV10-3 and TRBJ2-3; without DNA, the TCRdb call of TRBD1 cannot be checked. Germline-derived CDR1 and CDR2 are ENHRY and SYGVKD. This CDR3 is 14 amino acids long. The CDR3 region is CAISGTGDTDTQYF.

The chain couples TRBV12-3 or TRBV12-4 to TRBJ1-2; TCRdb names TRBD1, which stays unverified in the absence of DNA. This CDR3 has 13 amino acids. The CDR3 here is CASSTDRDYGYTF.

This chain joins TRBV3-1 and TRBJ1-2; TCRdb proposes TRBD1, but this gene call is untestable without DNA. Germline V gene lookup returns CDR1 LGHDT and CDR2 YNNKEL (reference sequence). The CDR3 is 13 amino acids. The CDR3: CASSQDTGVGYTF. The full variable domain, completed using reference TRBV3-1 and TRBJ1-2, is DTAVSQTPKYLVTQMGNDKSIKCEQNLGHDTMYWYKQDSKKFLKIMFSYNNKELIINETVPNRFSPKSPDKAHLNLHINSLELGDSAVYFCASSQDTGVGYTFGSGTRLTVV.

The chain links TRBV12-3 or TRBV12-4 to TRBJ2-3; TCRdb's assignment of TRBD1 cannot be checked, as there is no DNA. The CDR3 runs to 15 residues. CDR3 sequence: CASSLGTGDTDTQYF.

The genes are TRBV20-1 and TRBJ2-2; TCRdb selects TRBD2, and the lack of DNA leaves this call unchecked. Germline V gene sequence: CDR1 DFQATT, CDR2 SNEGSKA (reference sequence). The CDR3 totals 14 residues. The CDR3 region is CSASQDLLTGELFF.